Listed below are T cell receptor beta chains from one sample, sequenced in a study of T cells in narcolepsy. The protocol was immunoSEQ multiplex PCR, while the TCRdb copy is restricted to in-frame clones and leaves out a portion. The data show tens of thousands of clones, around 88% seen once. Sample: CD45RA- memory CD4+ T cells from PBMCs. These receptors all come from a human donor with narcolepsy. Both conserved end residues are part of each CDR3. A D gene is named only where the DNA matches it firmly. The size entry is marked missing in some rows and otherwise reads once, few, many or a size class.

CDR3aa: CASSAGGQSSEQFF; CDR3nt: TGCGCCAGCAGCGCGGGGGGGCAGTCTTCTGAGCAGTTCTTC; len: 14; j_gene: TRBJ2-1; v_gene: TRBV5-1; d_gene: TRBD2; abundance: -
CDR3aa: CASSQLTYLGTEAFF; CDR3nt: TGTGCCAGCAGCCAATTGACATATTTGGGCACTGAAGCTTTCTTT; len: 15; j_gene: TRBJ1-1; v_gene: TRBV9; d_gene: -; abundance: -
CDR3aa: CASSDAWTGTNYGYTF; CDR3nt: TGTGCCAGCAGTGATGCGTGGACAGGGACTAACTATGGCTACACCTTC; len: 16; j_gene: TRBJ1-2; v_gene: TRBV6-9; d_gene: TRBD1; abundance: few
CDR3aa: CASSLVAQYNEQFF; CDR3nt: TGTGCCAGCAGCTTGGTGGCGCAGTACAATGAGCAGTTCTTC; len: 14; j_gene: TRBJ2-1; v_gene: TRBV5-8; d_gene: -; abundance: -
CDR3aa: CASSDRVIGAFF; CDR3nt: TGTGCCAGTAGCGACAGGGTAATAGGTGCTTTCTTT; len: 12; j_gene: TRBJ1-1; v_gene: TRBV19; d_gene: TRBD1; abundance: -
CDR3aa: CASSHGRGPLYEQYF; CDR3nt: TGTGCCAGCAGCCACGGGAGGGGGCCCCTCTACGAGCAGTACTTC; len: 15; j_gene: TRBJ2-7; v_gene: TRBV28; d_gene: -; abundance: -
CDR3aa: CASSYEGSTGELFF; CDR3nt: TGTGCCAGCAGTTACGAGGGATCCACCGGGGAGCTGTTTTTT; len: 14; j_gene: TRBJ2-2; v_gene: TRBV6-5; d_gene: -; abundance: -
CDR3aa: CAAGPGKQFF; CDR3nt: TGTGCCGCCGGGCCCGGAAAGCAGTTCTTC; len: 10; j_gene: TRBJ2-1; v_gene: TRBV6-1; d_gene: -; abundance: -
CDR3aa: CAIGQGSGNTIYF; CDR3nt: TGTGCCATTGGACAGGGTAGTGGAAACACCATATATTTT; len: 13; j_gene: TRBJ1-3; v_gene: TRBV10-3; d_gene: TRBD1; abundance: -
CDR3aa: CASSLVGGREKLFF; CDR3nt: TGTGCCAGCAGCTTAGTAGGGGGACGGGAAAAACTGTTTTTT; len: 14; j_gene: TRBJ1-4; v_gene: TRBV7-8; d_gene: -; abundance: -
CDR3aa: CASSLSAGGPYEQYF; CDR3nt: TGCGCCAGCAGCTTATCAGCCGGTGGGCCCTACGAGCAGTACTTC; len: 15; j_gene: TRBJ2-7; v_gene: TRBV5-1; d_gene: -; abundance: -
CDR3aa: CASSPPAGGNNQPQHF; CDR3nt: TGTGCCAGCTCACCACCGGCGGGGGGCAACAATCAGCCCCAGCATTTT; len: 16; j_gene: TRBJ1-5; v_gene: TRBV18; d_gene: -; abundance: -
CDR3aa: CASSLMQEMNTEAFF; CDR3nt: TGCGCCAGCAGCCTGATGCAGGAAATGAACACTGAAGCTTTCTTT; len: 15; j_gene: TRBJ1-1; v_gene: TRBV4-1; d_gene: -; abundance: -
CDR3aa: CASSGQRDTEAFF; CDR3nt: TGTGCCAGCAGCGGACAGAGGGATACTGAAGCTTTCTTT; len: 13; j_gene: TRBJ1-1; v_gene: TRBV14; d_gene: -; abundance: -
CDR3aa: CASSFQGSGANVLTF; CDR3nt: TGCGCCAGCAGCTTTCAGGGCTCTGGGGCCAACGTCCTGACTTTC; len: 15; j_gene: TRBJ2-6; v_gene: TRBV5-1; d_gene: -; abundance: -
CDR3aa: CASSQRRVEQYF; CDR3nt: TGTGCCAGCAGCCAGAGGCGGGTCGAGCAGTACTTC; len: 12; j_gene: TRBJ2-7; v_gene: TRBV11-3; d_gene: -; abundance: once
CDR3aa: CASSEWDYYNEQFF; CDR3nt: TGTGCCAGCAGTGAATGGGACTATTACAATGAGCAGTTCTTC; len: 14; j_gene: TRBJ2-1; v_gene: TRBV6-1; d_gene: TRBD2; abundance: -
CDR3aa: CASSAGQGLTGELFF; CDR3nt: TGTGCCAGCAGCGCGGGACAGGGCCTAACCGGGGAGCTGTTTTTT; len: 15; j_gene: TRBJ2-2; v_gene: TRBV11-3; d_gene: TRBD1; abundance: -
CDR3aa: CASSESGGGYGYTF; CDR3nt: TGTGCCAGCAGTGAATCGGGGGGGGGCTATGGCTACACCTTC; len: 14; j_gene: TRBJ1-2; v_gene: TRBV25-1; d_gene: -; abundance: -
CDR3aa: CASSSGLAEHTDTQYF; CDR3nt: TGTGCCAGCAGTTCGGGACTAGCGGAACACACAGATACGCAGTATTTT; len: 16; j_gene: TRBJ2-3; v_gene: TRBV7-2; d_gene: TRBD2; abundance: -
CDR3aa: CAWGRDRPYGYTF; CDR3nt: TGTGCCTGGGGCCGGGACAGACCTTATGGCTACACCTTC; len: 13; j_gene: TRBJ1-2; v_gene: TRBV30; d_gene: TRBD1; abundance: -
CDR3aa: CASAASTDTQYF; CDR3nt: TGTGCCAGCGCAGCTAGCACAGATACGCAGTATTTT; len: 12; j_gene: TRBJ2-3; v_gene: TRBV6-1; d_gene: -; abundance: -
CDR3aa: CASSSVGGVGKQAEAFF; CDR3nt: TGCGCCAGCAGCTCTGTAGGGGGTGTAGGAAAACAGGCTGAAGCTTTCTTT; len: 17; j_gene: TRBJ1-1; v_gene: TRBV5-1; d_gene: -; abundance: -
CDR3aa: CASRIDGSFSGNTIYF; CDR3nt: TGTGCCAGCAGGATTGACGGCTCATTCTCTGGAAACACCATATATTTT; len: 16; j_gene: TRBJ1-3; v_gene: TRBV7-2; d_gene: -; abundance: -
CDR3aa: CASSKDYYGHEQYF; CDR3nt: TGTGCCAGTAGTAAGGACTATTATGGGCACGAGCAGTACTTC; len: 14; j_gene: TRBJ2-7; v_gene: TRBV19; d_gene: -; abundance: -